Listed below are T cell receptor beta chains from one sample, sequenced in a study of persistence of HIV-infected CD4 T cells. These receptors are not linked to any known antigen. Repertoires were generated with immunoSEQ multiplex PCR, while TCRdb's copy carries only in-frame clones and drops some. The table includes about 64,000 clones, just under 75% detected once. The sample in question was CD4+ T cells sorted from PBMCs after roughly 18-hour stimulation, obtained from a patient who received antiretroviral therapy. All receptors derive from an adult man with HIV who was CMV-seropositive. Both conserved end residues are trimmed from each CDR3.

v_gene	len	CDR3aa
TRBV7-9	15	ASSSGRGGSNTGELF
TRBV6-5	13	ASSPAGTMNTEAF
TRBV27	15	ASSLSSGPSSGNTIY
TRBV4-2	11	ASSQPDYSEAF
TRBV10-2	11	ASSDPTGDEQY
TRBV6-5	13	ASSPGTASNEKLF
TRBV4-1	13	ASSQVWGQGNTIY
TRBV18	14	ASSLMGLGPDSPLH
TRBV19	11	ASRGQGSQPQH
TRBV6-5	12	ASRPQGTRTEAF
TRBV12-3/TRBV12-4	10	ASSLGFTEAF
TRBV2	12	ASSERRVGYEQY
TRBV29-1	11	SVRTGLNTEAF
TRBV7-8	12	ASSLGRTTYEQY
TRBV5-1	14	ASSRDGAQTNTEAF
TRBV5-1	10	ASSLDRNEQF
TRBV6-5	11	ACSGTDNSPLH
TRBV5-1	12	ASSLAGVTETQY
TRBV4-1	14	ASSQKTSGGGYEQF
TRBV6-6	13	ASTQGQGWGNEQF
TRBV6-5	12	ASSRTRGTDTQY
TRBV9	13	ASSVGGSYTGELF
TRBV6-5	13	ASSIRGRLNTEAF
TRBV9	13	ASSVARGAANVLT
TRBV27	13	ASSLLGTNTYEQY
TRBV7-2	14	ASSRPLQAITGELF
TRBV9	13	ASSVQGAGGGELF
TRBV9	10	ASSRTGTEAF
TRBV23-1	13	ASSPPGDRSYEQY
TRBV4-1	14	ASSQEFGSGGYEQY